Only a few counts were recorded for the clone carrying this TCR beta chain. The data were obtained in a study of blood T cells in healthy people across ages. V was clipped by 1 base and J by 7 bases, with 9 bases between them. Per germline, CDR1 SGHVS and CDR2 FNYEAQ. The CDR3 has 13 amino acids. Each donor's blood draw was around 9.1 milliliters of peripheral blood. The second PCR ran about 6 to 12 cycles with a sample-barcoded 5' primer and J-beta primers. TCRdb passed the 5' RACE reads through MiXCR, listing each CDR3 protein once. Altogether roughly 1,000,000 distinct CDR3 sequences are present, approximately 26% being singletons, with the ten largest covering approximately 0.79%. These same records also appear under a second study, on T cells of mothers and their children. That report adds: The study found thymic selection shapes TCR recombination output similarly in related and unrelated pairs.

Sequencing was done on a sample of blood. The clonotype was recovered from a girl aged 2-15 years in good health. The J gene is TRBJ2-3, the V gene TRBV7-6; D is unclear. CDR3 sequence: CASSLGPSNTQYF. The CDR3 bases are TGTGCCAGCAGCTTAGGACCCTCTAATACGCAGTATTTT.